The 5 T cell receptor beta chains presented below share a single source sample, sequenced in a study of cytomegalovirus exposure and HLA in healthy donors. A multiplex PCR was run with 60 Vbeta primers and 13 Jbeta primers. The assay was immunoSEQ multiplex PCR, and TCRdb's table has in-frame clones only and misses some. The sample lists approximately 130,000 clones; around 83% were seen once. Sequences were obtained from PBMCs. Source of these receptors: a woman aged 50 to 60 in good health and CMV-seropositive.

This chain joins TRBV10-1 and TRBJ2-1; possible D gene TRBD2, 6 bases. The ends were cut back, 5 bases at V and 3 bases at J, with 8 bases in the middle. This CDR3 has 13 residues. The V gene's germline CDR1 is WNHNN and CDR2 SYGVQD (reference sequence). The CDR3 loop reads CASSRDFYNEQFF. The CDR3 DNA follows: TGCGCCAGCAGTCGGGACTTCTACAATGAGCAGTTCTTC.

The rearrangement links TRBV5-4 to TRBJ1-3, with 9 bases aligning to TRBD1. With V trimmed by 1 base and J by 6 bases, 2 bases remained unmatched. This CDR3 is 14 amino acids long. Per the germline V gene, CDR1 is SGHNT and CDR2 is YYREEE (reference sequence). The CDR3 DNA is TGTGCCAGCAGCTTGTGGGACAGGGCAAACACCATATATTTT. Its translation: CASSLWDRANTIYF.

The chain employs TRBV28 and TRBJ1-1; D not resolved. The CDR3 totals 12 residues. Germline loops: CDR1 MDHEN, CDR2 SYDVKM. Trimming shortened V by 3 bases and J by 6 bases, and 8 bases separated the two germline ends. As DNA, the CDR3 is TGTGCCAGCAGTTTGTTTAATGCTGAAGCTTTCTTT. Its translation: CASSLFNAEAFF.

The chain joins TRBV5-5 to TRBJ1-1, with TRBD1 matching over 7 bases. The ends lost 4 bases at V and 4 bases at J; junction bases unmatched: 10. Germline V gene sequence: CDR1 SGHKS, CDR2 YYEKEE (reference sequence). The CDR3 is 15 amino acids. The CDR3 DNA follows: TGTGCCAGCAGCGGGCGACAGGGCCAGAGCACTGAAGCTTTCTTT. Encoded protein: CASSGRQGQSTEAFF. Looking up the rest from reference TRBV5-5 and TRBJ1-1 gives the full variable domain: DAGVTQSPTHLIKTRGQQVTLRCSPISGHKSVSWYQQVLGQGPQFIFQYYEKEERGRGNFPDRFSARQFPNYSSELNVNALLLGDSALYLCASSGRQGQSTEAFFGQGTRLTVV.

This clone was found a few times. V and J are TRBV11-2 and TRBJ1-2, with TRBD1 matching 7 bases. The V gene end was trimmed by 0 bases and the J gene end by 4 bases; junction bases not matched to a gene: 5. Germline V gives CDR1 SGHAT, CDR2 FQNNGV. CDR3 size: 15 residues. CDR3 sequence: CASSLEGGAGYGYTF. The CDR3 DNA sequence: TGTGCCAGCAGCTTAGAAGGGGGCGCGGGCTATGGCTACACCTTC. Full variable domain (remainder filled in from reference TRBV11-2 and TRBJ1-2): EAGVAQSPRYKIIEKRQSVAFWCNPISGHATLYWYQQILGQGPKLLIQFQNNGVVDDSQLPKDRFSAERLKGVDSTLKIQPAKLEDSAVYLCASSLEGGAGYGYTFGSGTRLTVV.